The 20 T cell receptor beta chains below come from one sample, sequenced in a study of T cells after yellow fever vaccination. One entry per CDR3 protein results from TCRdb running MiXCR on the 5' RACE reads. The sample holds roughly 150,000 distinct CDR3 sequences, less than 9.5% seen once. The sample here was CD4+ T cells sorted from PBMCs, taken 5 days after the yellow fever booster vaccination. The receptors stem from a man aged 25-45 years who received the YFV17D yellow fever vaccine.

Ten or more counts support this clonotype. The chain links TRBV10-3 to TRBJ2-7; 7 positions match TRBD2. From germline, CDR1 is ENHRY and CDR2 SYGVKD. With V trimmed by 6 bases and J by 5 bases, 7 bases remained unmatched. The CDR3 consists of 13 residues. CDR3 sequence (DNA): TGTGCCATCAGGGGAGGGGAAGGTGACGAGCAGTACTTC. This encodes CAIRGGEGDEQYF.

A note on this clonotype: One junction end does not reproduce the germline sequence, and a read error may be involved. The gene calls are TRBV20-1 and TRBJ2-2, with a possible D match to TRBD2 (6 bases). Germline assignment: CDR1 DFQATT and CDR2 SNEGSKA (reference sequence). The CDR3 extends over 17 amino acids. CDR3 nucleotide sequence: TGCTGTGCGATGGTCACAGTGGGTAGCGGTGTAACCGGGGAGCTGTTTTTT. Residues: CCAMVTVGSGVTGELFF.

A remark on this clonotype: This may come from a read error, since a much larger clone is one base off. V usage is TRBV20-1 and J usage is TRBJ1-1; 8 positions match TRBD1. The CDR3 loop spans 17 amino acids. Per the germline V gene, CDR1 is DFQATT and CDR2 is SNEGSKA (reference sequence). The CDR3, as DNA: TGCTGTGCTAGAGTCAGGGGGCGTTCCGTTCTGAACACTGAAGCTTTCTTT. Its protein product is CCARVRGRSVLNTEAFF.

This clonotype was recorded a few times. The chain is built from TRBV27 and TRBJ2-7; the D gene is possibly TRBD1 (6 bases). This CDR3 contains 13 residues. V was clipped by 6 bases and J by 4 bases, with 13 bases between them. Germline loops: CDR1 MNHEY, CDR2 SMNVEV (reference sequence). CDR3 DNA sequence: TGTGCCAGCAGGACCACAGGGATTTACGAGCAGTACTTC. This sequence encodes CASRTTGIYEQYF.

This clonotype was observed a single time. A read error may be the cause here, since a much bigger clone is one base away. This chain joins TRBV20-1 and TRBJ2-7; 9 bases line up with TRBD2. The length of the CDR3 is 16 residues. Germline CDR1 and CDR2: DFQATT and SNEGSKA (reference sequence). Trimming took 5 bases from V and 3 from J; bases not matched to a gene: 14. Here the CDR3 reads CSAPISCGRGLYEQYF. As DNA, the CDR3 is TGCAGTGCTCCAATTTCTTGCGGGAGGGGCCTCTACGAGCAGTACTTC.

This clonotype was counted ten times or more. CDR3 nucleotides: TGTGCCAGCAGCCTCGGGACTACCAAAAACATTCAGTACTTC. Translated: CASSLGTTKNIQYF. The chain combines TRBV5-4 with TRBJ2-4, with TRBD2 matching over 7 bases. The CDR3 is 14 residues long. V shed 4 bases, J shed 2 bases, and the junction held 3 bases outside the gene matches. Germline V CDR1 and CDR2: SGHNT, YYREEE (reference sequence).

This clonotype showed up many times. The chain uses TRBV6-1 and TRBJ2-7, with 7 bases matching TRBD1. This CDR3 comprises 15 residues. V gave up 6 bases and J gave up 0 bases; unmatched junction bases: 8. Germline V gene lookup returns CDR1 MNHNS and CDR2 SASEGT. The CDR3 DNA reads TGTGCCAGCAGGCTTAGGACAGGCGGCTCCTACGAGCAGTACTTC. This codes for CASRLRTGGSYEQYF.

This clonotype occurred many times. V gene TRBV5-1 combines with J gene TRBJ2-1, with D possibly matching TRBD2 (6 bases). The germline V gene has CDR1 SGHRS and CDR2 YFSETQ. The ends were cut back, 2 bases at V and 0 bases at J, with 9 bases in the middle. There are 15 residues in the CDR3. The CDR3 sequence is CASSFQRVSYNEQFF. Here the CDR3 DNA reads TGCGCCAGCAGCTTCCAGCGGGTCTCCTACAATGAGCAGTTCTTC.

There are a few counts of this clonotype. The rearrangement uses TRBV30 and TRBJ1-3; D call uncertain. The CDR3 has 13 residues. Per the germline V gene, CDR1 is GTSNPN and CDR2 is SVGIG (reference sequence). The ends were cut back, 4 bases at V and 0 bases at J, with 7 bases in the middle. The CDR3 protein is CAWNSNSGNTIYF. The CDR3 DNA reads as TGTGCCTGGAATTCTAACTCTGGAAACACCATATATTTT.

This clonotype was seen at least ten times. The chain carries TRBV7-2 and TRBJ2-5; perhaps D is TRBD1 or TRBD2 (6 bases each). Germline V gene lookup returns CDR1 SGHTA and CDR2 FQGNSA. V lost 3 bases and J 4 bases, leaving 12 bases between the germline ends. The CDR3 is made up of 14 amino acids. The chain's CDR3 is CASSFFRGGETQYF. CDR3 coding DNA: TGTGCCAGCAGCTTCTTCAGGGGAGGAGAGACCCAGTACTTC.

This clonotype was detected many times. This chain joins TRBV20-1 and TRBJ1-6, with D maybe TRBD1 (5 bases). Germline loops: CDR1 DFQATT, CDR2 SNEGSKA (reference sequence). This CDR3 is 14 amino acids long. Deletions cut 1 base from V and 7 bases from J, with 11 bases between. CDR3 sequence: CSARAAGGNSPLHF. CDR3 coding DNA: TGCAGTGCTAGAGCCGCTGGGGGAAATTCACCCCTCCACTTT.

The V gene is TRBV5-4, the J gene TRBJ2-1; 7 bases are a match to TRBD2. With 0 bases clipped from V and 1 base from J, the junction kept 4 bases outside the gene matches. Germline V gene data show CDR1 as SGHNT and CDR2 as YYREEE (reference sequence). The CDR3 runs 16 residues. In DNA, the CDR3 is TGTGCCAGCAGCTTGGGCGGGAGCTTGTCCTACAATGAGCAGTTCTTC. Translated: CASSLGGSLSYNEQFF.

This clonotype was seen repeatedly, ten times or more. The chain carries TRBV2 and TRBJ2-1, with TRBD2 identical over 7 bases. CDR1 SNHLY and CDR2 FYNNEI come from the germline V gene. V shed 10 bases and J 2 bases; nucleotides not matched to a gene: 8. CDR3 length equals 14 residues. The DNA of the CDR3 is TGTGCCACAGGGAGGGTGGGAGCCTACAATGAGCAGTTCTTC. Protein: CATGRVGAYNEQFF.

The chain couples TRBV20-1 to TRBJ2-5; 7 nucleotides match TRBD1. J gave up 2 bases and V 3 bases, and 6 bases lay outside the gene matches. The CDR3 contains 14 residues. In germline, CDR1 is DFQATT, CDR2 SNEGSKA (reference sequence). Here the CDR3 DNA reads TGCAGTGCTAGTTGGGACAGCCTACAAGAGACCCAGTACTTC. This translates into CSASWDSLQETQYF.

Concerning this clonotype itself: Since a much larger clone is just one base distant, this may be a read error. The chain uses TRBV5-8 and TRBJ2-5, with D unresolved. The CDR3 is made up of 14 amino acids. The V and J ends lost 4 bases and 5 bases respectively, with 15 bases between them. Germline lookup yields CDR1 SGHTS and CDR2 YDEGEE. The CDR3: CASSPKPQPETQYF. CDR3 coding DNA: TGTGCCAGCAGCCCAAAGCCCCAGCCGGAGACCCAGTACTTC. The variable domain in full, with the rest retrieved from reference TRBV5-8 and TRBJ2-5, is EAGVTQSPTHLIKTRGQQATLRCSPISGHTSVYWYQQALGLGLQFLLWYDEGEERNRGNFPPRFSGRQFPNYSSELNVNALELEDSALYLCASSPKPQPETQYFGPGTRLLVL.

The chain is built from TRBV20-1 and TRBJ2-7; 12 positions agree with TRBD2. There are 19 residues in the CDR3. The trim removed 0 bases at V and 3 bases at J, leaving 15 bases unmatched. Germline loops: CDR1 DFQATT, CDR2 SNEGSKA (reference sequence). CDR3 coding DNA: TGCAGTGCTAGAGATATCGGACTAGCGGGACTCCCCGCCTACTACGAGCAGTACTTC. Its translation is CSARDIGLAGLPAYYEQYF.

This clonotype was detected ten times or more. The rearrangement uses TRBV2 and TRBJ2-4; D remains ambiguous. The germline V gene has CDR1 SNHLY and CDR2 FYNNEI. V lost 8 bases, J lost 1 base, and 12 bases lay in between. The CDR3 has 14 amino acids. The CDR3 reads CASGSYGAKNIQYF. For the CDR3, the DNA is TGTGCCAGCGGTTCCTACGGGGCCAAAAACATTCAGTACTTC.

Many counts were recorded for this clonotype. The chain couples TRBV7-9 to TRBJ1-1; TRBD1 matches 7 bases. The V gene end was trimmed by 6 bases and the J gene end by 0 bases; junction bases not matched to a gene: 10. The CDR3 runs 16 residues. Germline V gene sequence: CDR1 SEHNR, CDR2 FQNEAQ (reference sequence). Here the CDR3 reads CASSTQGSLMNTEAFF. Written as DNA, the CDR3 is TGTGCCAGCAGTACACAGGGGTCCCTAATGAACACTGAAGCTTTCTTT.

This clonotype was recorded many times. The V gene is TRBV20-1, the J gene TRBJ1-5; D remains unclear. V lost 2 bases and J lost 7, with 12 bases in between. CDR1 and CDR2 from the germline V gene are DFQATT and SNEGSKA (reference sequence). There are 13 residues in the CDR3. The CDR3 DNA reads TGCAGTGCTAGATCAACTTCAAGGCAGCCCCAGCATTTT. Its protein product is CSARSTSRQPQHF.

V is TRBV30 and J is TRBJ1-1; D perhaps matches TRBD1 (6 bases). Germline CDR1 GTSNPN, CDR2 SVGIG (reference sequence). The V end lost 3 bases, the J end lost 1 base, and 12 bases lay between the germline ends. CDR3 length: 14 residues. The CDR3 reads CAWSGGLSNTEAFF. As DNA, the CDR3 is TGTGCCTGGAGCGGGGGGCTGTCGAACACTGAAGCTTTCTTT.